This T cell receptor gamma chain emerged from a study of gamma-delta chains in newborns, infants, children. Whole-study context: Polyclonal expansion of innate γδ T cells after birth follows microbial exposure.

TCRdb re-identified clones in the reads via CATT. This table holds under 2,000 gamma-chain clones, 10% to 15% found once. The CDR3 contains 15 residues. After removal of 6 bases from V and 6 bases from J, the junction contained 5 bases not matched to a gene. Germline V gene data show CDR1 as GITISATS and CDR2 as ISYDGTV (reference sequence). The rearrangement joins TRGV9 to TRGJP. The receptor comes from a child who was a newborn, infant or young child, either healthy, febrile or measles-vaccinated (not recorded which). The sequencing input was blood. The CDR3 reads CALWRGELGKKIKVF. CDR3 sequence (DNA): TGTGCCTTGTGGAGGGGAGAGTTGGGCAAAAAAATCAAGGTATTT.